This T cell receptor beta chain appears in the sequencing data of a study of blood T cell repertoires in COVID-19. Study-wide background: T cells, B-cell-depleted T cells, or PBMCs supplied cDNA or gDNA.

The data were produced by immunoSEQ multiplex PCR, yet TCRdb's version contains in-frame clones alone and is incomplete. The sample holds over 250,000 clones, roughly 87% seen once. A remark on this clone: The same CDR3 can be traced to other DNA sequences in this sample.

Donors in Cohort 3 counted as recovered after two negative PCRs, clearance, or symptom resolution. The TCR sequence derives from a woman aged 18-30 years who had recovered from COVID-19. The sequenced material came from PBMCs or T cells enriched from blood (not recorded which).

The CDR3 loop reads CASSLAGQNYGYTF. CDR3 in DNA: TGTGCCAGCAGCTTAGCGGGACAGAACTATGGCTACACCTTC. This sequence joins TRBV7-2 and TRBJ1-2; 7 positions match TRBD1. The trim removed 0 bases at V and 2 bases at J, leaving 0 bases unmatched. The CDR3 runs 14 residues. Germline CDR1 SGHTA, CDR2 FQGNSA.